The rows below give T cell receptor beta chains drawn from one sample of a study of blood T cell repertoires in COVID-19. The data were produced by immunoSEQ multiplex PCR, yet TCRdb's version contains in-frame clones alone and is incomplete. The table records 180,000 or so clones, about four fifths of them present only once. Sequenced sample: peripheral blood. These TCRs come from a woman between 40 and 50 years old with COVID-19, enrolled during active disease. CDR3s include the opening cysteine and the closing phenylalanine or tryptophan. D genes are given only for firm matches. For some rows the clone size is stated as once, few or many, or as a class when expanded; others skip it.

-,TRBJ1-1,13,TRBV30,-,CAWSRRGDTEAFF,TGTGCCTGGAGTAGGAGGGGTGACACTGAAGCTTTCTTT
many,TRBJ1-2,13,TRBV30,-,CAWSTDKGYGYTF,TGTGCCTGGAGTACAGACAAGGGGTATGGCTACACCTTC
few,TRBJ1-2,14,TRBV6-5,-,CASTPRGGGYGYTF,TGTGCCAGCACCCCGCGGGGGGGTGGCTATGGCTACACCTTC
-,TRBJ2-1,16,TRBV7-3,-,CASSLTPDYRYNEQFF,TGTGCCAGCAGCTTAACCCCGGACTACCGCTACAATGAGCAGTTCTTC
-,TRBJ2-1,17,TRBV9,-,CASTRLPDSSSYNEQFF,TGTGCCAGCACCAGACTCCCGGACAGTAGCTCCTACAATGAGCAGTTCTTC
-,TRBJ1-1,16,TRBV30,TRBD1,CAWKRKPGQGRAEAFF,TGTGCCTGGAAACGAAAACCGGGACAGGGACGGGCTGAAGCTTTCTTT
once,TRBJ1-3,14,TRBV5-4,-,CASSLVPAGNTIYF,TGTGCCAGCAGCTTGGTGCCAGCTGGAAACACCATATATTTT
-,TRBJ1-1,14,TRBV7-3,-,CASSLGGENTEAFF,TGTGCCAGCAGCTTAGGGGGGGAGAACACTGAAGCTTTCTTT
-,TRBJ2-3,13,TRBV10-3,TRBD2,CALRGLETDTQYF,TGTGCCCTCCGGGGACTAGAAACAGATACGCAGTATTTT
-,TRBJ2-7,18,TRBV5-1,TRBD1,CASSRGPATVAYSYEQYF,TGCGCCAGCAGCAGGGGGCCTGCGACTGTAGCGTACTCCTACGAGCAGTACTTC
-,TRBJ2-3,16,TRBV6-5,TRBD1,CASSSTAGTGGNTQYF,TGTGCCAGCAGTTCCACGGCCGGGACAGGGGGAAATACGCAGTATTTT